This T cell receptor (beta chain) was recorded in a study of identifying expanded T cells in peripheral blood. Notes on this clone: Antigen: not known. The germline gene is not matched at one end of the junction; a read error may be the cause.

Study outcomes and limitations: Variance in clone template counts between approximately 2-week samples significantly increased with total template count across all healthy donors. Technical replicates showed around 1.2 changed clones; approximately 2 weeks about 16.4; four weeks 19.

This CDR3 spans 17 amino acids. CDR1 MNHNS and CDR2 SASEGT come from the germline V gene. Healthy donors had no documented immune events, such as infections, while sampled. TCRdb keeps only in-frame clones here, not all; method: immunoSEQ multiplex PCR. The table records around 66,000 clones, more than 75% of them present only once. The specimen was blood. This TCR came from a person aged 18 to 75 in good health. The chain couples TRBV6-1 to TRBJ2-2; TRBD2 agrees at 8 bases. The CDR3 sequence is CASSEVLRTSTRGQLFF. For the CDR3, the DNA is TGTGCCAGCAGTGAAGTGCTCAGGACTAGCACACGCGGGCAGCTGTTTTTT.